This TCR beta chain was sequenced for a study of CXCR3-negative and CXCR3-positive naive CD8 T cells. All TRB cDNA libraries came from 5' RACE performed with UMI labels. TCRdb re-called the 5' RACE reads; one entry per CDR3 protein, DNA not given. This sample's table reports 95,000 to 100,000 distinct CDR3 sequences. Study results and limitations: CXCR3-expressing naive cells carried TRB CDR3s more hydrophobic than those of CXCR3-negative naive cells. After cryopreservation, expression of CXCR3 was partially reduced, and most assays were run with fresh PBMCs.

The CDR3 is made up of 13 amino acids. The germline gives CDR1 SEHNR, CDR2 FQNEAQ (reference sequence). Concerning this clonotype itself: The antigen is undetermined.

By phenotype, naive CD8+ T cells were CD45RO-CCR7+CD27+CD95-. This sequence was found in a human donor in good health. Some clones in this sample may be carry-over from other donors' samples. The V call is TRBV7-9, the J call TRBJ2-7. Sequencing was performed on naive CXCR3+ CD8+ T cells from blood. This sample's subset: CD45RO-CCR7+CD27+CD95- naive CD8+ T cells expressing CXCR3 (TNR3+). The CDR3: CASSSYSGFEQYF.